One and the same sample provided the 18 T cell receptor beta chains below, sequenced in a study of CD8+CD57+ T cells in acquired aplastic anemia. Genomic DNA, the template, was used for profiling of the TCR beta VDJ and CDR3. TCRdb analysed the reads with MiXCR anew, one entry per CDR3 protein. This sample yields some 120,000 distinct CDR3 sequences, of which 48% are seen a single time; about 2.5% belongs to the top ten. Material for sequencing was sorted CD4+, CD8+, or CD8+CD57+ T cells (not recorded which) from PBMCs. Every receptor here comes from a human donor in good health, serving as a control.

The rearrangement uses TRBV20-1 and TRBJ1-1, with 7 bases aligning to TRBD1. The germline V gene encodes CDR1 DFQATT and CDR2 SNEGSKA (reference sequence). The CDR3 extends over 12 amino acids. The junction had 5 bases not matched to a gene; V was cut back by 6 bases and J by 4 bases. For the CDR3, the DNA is TGCAGTGCCCTACCAGGGGGCACTGAAGCTTTCTTT. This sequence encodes CSALPGGTEAFF.

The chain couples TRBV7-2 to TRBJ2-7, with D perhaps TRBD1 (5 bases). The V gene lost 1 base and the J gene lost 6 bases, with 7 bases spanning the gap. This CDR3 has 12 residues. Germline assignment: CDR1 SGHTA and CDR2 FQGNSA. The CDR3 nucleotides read TGTGCCAGCAGCTTAGGGGGCCTCGAGCAGTACTTC. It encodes CASSLGGLEQYF.

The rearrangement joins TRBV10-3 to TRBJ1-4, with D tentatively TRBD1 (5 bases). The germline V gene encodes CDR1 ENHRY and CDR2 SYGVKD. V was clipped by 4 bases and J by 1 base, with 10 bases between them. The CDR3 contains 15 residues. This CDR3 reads CAISGAGITNEKLFF. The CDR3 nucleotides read TGTGCCATCAGTGGCGCAGGGATAACTAATGAAAAACTGTTTTTT.

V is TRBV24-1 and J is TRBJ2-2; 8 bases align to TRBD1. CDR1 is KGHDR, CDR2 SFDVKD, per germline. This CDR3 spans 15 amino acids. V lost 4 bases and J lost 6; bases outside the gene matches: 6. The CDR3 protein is CATSEVDRAAGELFF. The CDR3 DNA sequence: TGTGCCACCAGTGAGGTGGACAGGGCTGCCGGGGAGCTGTTTTTT.

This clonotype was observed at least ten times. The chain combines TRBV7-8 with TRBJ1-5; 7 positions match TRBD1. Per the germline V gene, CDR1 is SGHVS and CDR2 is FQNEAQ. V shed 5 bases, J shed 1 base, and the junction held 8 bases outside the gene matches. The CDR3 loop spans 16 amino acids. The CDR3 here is CASSPRQGTSNQPQHF. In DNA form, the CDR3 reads TGTGCCAGCAGCCCCCGACAGGGAACGAGCAATCAGCCCCAGCATTTT.

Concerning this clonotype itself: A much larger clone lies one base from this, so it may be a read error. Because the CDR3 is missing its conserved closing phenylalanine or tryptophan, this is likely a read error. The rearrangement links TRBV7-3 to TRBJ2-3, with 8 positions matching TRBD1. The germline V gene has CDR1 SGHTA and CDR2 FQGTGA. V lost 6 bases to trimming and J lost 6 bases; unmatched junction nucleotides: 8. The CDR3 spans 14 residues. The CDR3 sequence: CASSRDRMRDTQYL. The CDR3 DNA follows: TGTGCCAGCAGTCGGGACAGGATGCGGGATACGCAGTATCTT.

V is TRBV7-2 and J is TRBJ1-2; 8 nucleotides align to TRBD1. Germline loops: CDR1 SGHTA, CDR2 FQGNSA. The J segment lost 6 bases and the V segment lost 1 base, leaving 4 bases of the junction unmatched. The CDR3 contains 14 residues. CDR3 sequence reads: CASSLVSGGDGYTF. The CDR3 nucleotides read TGTGCCAGCAGCTTAGTTTCAGGGGGCGATGGCTACACCTTC.

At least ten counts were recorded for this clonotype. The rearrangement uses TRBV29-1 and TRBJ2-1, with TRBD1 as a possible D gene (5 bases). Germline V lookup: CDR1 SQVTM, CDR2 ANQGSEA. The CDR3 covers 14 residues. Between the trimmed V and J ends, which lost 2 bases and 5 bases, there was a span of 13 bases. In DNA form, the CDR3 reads TGCAGCGTTGAAACAGGTCACACAAACAATGAGCAGTTCTTC. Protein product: CSVETGHTNNEQFF.

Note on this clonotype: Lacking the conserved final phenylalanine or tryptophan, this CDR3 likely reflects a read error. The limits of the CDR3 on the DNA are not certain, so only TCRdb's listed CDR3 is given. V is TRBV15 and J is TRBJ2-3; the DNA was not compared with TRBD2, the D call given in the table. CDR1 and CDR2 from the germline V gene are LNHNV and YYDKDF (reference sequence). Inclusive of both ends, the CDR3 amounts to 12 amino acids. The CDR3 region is CATSRDGTSGRL.

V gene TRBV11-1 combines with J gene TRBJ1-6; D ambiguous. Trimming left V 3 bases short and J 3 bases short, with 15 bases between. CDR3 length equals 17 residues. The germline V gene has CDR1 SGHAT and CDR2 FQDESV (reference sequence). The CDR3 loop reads CASSFSAGENYNSPLHF. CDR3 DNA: TGTGCCAGCAGCTTTTCAGCCGGAGAGAACTATAATTCACCCCTCCACTTT.

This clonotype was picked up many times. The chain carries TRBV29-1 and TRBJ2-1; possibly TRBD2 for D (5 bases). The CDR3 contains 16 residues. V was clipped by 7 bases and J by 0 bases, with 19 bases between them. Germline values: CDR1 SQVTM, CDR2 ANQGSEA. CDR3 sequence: CSARNGVLGSYNEQFF. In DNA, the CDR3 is TGCAGCGCCCGAAACGGGGTGTTGGGCTCCTACAATGAGCAGTTCTTC.

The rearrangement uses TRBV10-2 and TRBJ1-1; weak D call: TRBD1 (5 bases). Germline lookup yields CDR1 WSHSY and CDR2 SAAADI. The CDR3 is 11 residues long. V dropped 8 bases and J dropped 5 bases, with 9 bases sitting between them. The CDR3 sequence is CASGRGTEAFF. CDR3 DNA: TGCGCCAGCGGACGGGGGACTGAAGCTTTCTTT.

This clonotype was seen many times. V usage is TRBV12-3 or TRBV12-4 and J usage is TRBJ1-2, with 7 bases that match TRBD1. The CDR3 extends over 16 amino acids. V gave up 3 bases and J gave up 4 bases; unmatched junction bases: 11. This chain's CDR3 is CASSLDALGGSYGYTF. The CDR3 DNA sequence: TGTGCCAGCAGTTTGGACGCTCTAGGGGGCAGCTATGGCTACACCTTC.

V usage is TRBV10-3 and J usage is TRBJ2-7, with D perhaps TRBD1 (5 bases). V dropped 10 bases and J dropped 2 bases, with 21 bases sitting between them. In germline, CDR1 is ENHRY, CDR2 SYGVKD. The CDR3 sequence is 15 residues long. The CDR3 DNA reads TGTGCCACCTCCGAGGTCCAGGGTAAGCCCTACGAGCAGTACTTC. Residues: CATSEVQGKPYEQYF.

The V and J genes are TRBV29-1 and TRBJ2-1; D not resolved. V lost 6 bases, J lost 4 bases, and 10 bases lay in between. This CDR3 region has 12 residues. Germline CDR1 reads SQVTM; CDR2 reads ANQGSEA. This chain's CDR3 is CSVVDRYNEQFF. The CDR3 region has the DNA TGCAGCGTGGTCGATAGGTACAATGAGCAGTTCTTC.

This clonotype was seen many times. The CDR3 region is CASSLHGIGTDNTEAFF. The CDR3 nucleotides read TGTGCCAGCAGCCTACACGGAATCGGGACAGATAACACTGAAGCTTTCTTT. This chain links TRBV3-1 with TRBJ1-1; 7 bases are a match to TRBD1. CDR1 and CDR2 (germline): LGHDT, YNNKEL (reference sequence). The ends lost 4 bases at V and 2 bases at J; junction bases unmatched: 13. CDR3 length equals 17 residues. The variable domain in full, with the rest retrieved from reference TRBV3-1 and TRBJ1-1, is DTAVSQTPKYLVTQMGNDKSIKCEQNLGHDTMYWYKQDSKKFLKIMFSYNNKELIINETVPNRFSPKSPDKAHLNLHINSLELGDSAVYFCASSLHGIGTDNTEAFFGQGTRLTVV.

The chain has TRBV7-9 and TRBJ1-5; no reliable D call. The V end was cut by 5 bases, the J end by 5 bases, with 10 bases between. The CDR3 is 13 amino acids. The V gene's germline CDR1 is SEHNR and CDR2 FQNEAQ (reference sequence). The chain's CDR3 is CASSPNRDQPQHF. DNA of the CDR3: TGTGCCAGCAGCCCCAACAGAGATCAGCCCCAGCATTTT.

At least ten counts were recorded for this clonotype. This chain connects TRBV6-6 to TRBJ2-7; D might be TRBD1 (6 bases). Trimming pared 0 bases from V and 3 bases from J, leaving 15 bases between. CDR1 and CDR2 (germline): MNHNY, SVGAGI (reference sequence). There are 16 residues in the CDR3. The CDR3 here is CASSYSVGQVDYEQYF. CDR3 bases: TGTGCCAGCAGTTACTCAGTGGGACAAGTTGACTACGAGCAGTACTTC.